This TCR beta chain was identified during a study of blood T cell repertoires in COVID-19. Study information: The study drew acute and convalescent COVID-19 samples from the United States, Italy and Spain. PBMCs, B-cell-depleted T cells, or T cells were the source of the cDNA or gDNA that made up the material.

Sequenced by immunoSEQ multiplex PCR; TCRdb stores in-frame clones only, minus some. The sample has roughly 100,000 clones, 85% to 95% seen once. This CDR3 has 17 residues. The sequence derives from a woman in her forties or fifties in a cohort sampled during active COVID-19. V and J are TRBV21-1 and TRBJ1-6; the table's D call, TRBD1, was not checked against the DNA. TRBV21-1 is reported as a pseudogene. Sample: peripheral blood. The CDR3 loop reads CASTLEAGPNYNSPLHF. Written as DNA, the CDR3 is TGTGCCAGCACCCTTGAAGCAGGTCCCAACTATAATTCACCCCTCCACTTT.